This T cell receptor (beta chain) stems from a study of T cell responses to AZD1222 COVID-19 vaccine. TCRdb's copy holds only in-frame clones and misses some; the assay was immunoSEQ multiplex PCR. The sample records approximately 140,000 clones, roughly 90% being singletons. Trimming left V 0 bases short and J 8 bases short, with 13 bases between. CDR3 length: 14 residues. Per the germline V gene, CDR1 is LGHDT and CDR2 is YNNKEL (reference sequence). The sequencing used peripheral blood, collected 28 days after the second AZD1222 dose. The clonotype was recovered from an adult who received the AZD1222 COVID-19 vaccine. The rearrangement uses TRBV3-1 (or the pseudogene TRBV3-2) and TRBJ1-2, with D possibly matching TRBD1 (5 bases). CDR3 sequence: CASSQDGGRKGYTF. Here the CDR3 DNA reads TGTGCCAGCAGCCAAGATGGGGGGAGGAAAGGCTACACCTTC.